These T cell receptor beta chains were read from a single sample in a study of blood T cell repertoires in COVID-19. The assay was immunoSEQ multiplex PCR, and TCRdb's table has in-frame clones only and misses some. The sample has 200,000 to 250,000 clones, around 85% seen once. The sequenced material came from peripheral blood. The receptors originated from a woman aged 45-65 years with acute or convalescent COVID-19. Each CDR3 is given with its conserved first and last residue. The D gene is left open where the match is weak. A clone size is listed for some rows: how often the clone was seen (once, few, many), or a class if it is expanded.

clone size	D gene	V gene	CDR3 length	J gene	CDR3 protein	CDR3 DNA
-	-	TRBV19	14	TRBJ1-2	CASSIDVRVQGYTF	TGTGCCAGTAGTATAGATGTCAGGGTTCAAGGCTACACCTTC
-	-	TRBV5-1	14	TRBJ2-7	CASSRQQGVDEQYF	TGCGCCAGCAGCAGACAACAGGGAGTCGACGAGCAGTACTTC
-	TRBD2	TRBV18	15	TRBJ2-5	CASSPGAGEQETQYF	TGTGCCAGCTCACCTGGAGCGGGAGAACAAGAGACCCAGTACTTC
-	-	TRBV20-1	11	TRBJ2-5	CSVIFRETQYF	TGCAGTGTTATTTTCCGGGAGACCCAGTACTTC
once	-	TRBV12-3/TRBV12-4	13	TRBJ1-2	CASSWGDARHLTF	TGTGCCAGCAGTTGGGGGGACGCACGACATCTCACCTTC
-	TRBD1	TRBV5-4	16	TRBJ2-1	CASTLRRTGGFDEQFF	TGTGCCAGCACCCTTAGGCGGACAGGGGGGTTCGATGAGCAGTTCTTC
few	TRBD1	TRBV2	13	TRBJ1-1	CASSGQGDTEAFF	TGTGCCAGCAGTGGACAGGGCGACACTGAAGCTTTCTTT
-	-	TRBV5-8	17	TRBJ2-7	CASSLLGARDITYEQYF	TGTGCCAGCAGCTTGTTAGGGGCCCGGGACATCACCTACGAGCAGTACTTC
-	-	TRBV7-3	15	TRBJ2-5	CASSLLPEPRETQYF	TGTGCCAGCAGCTTACTGCCAGAGCCCAGGGAGACCCAGTACTTC
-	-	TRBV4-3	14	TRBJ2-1	CASSQVSTDNEQFF	TGCGCCAGCAGCCAAGTATCGACAGATAATGAGCAGTTCTTC
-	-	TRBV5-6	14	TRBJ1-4	CASSPRVVREKLFF	TGTGCCAGCAGTCCCAGGGTAGTACGTGAAAAACTGTTTTTT
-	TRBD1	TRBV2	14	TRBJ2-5	CASSVGTEQETQYF	TGTGCCAGCAGCGTAGGGACAGAGCAAGAGACCCAGTACTTC
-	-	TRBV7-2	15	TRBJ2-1	CASSSDGQLYNEQFF	TGTGCCAGCAGCTCTGACGGACAGTTGTACAATGAGCAGTTCTTC
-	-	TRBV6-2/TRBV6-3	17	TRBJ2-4	CASSYYGARPAKNIQYF	TGTGCCAGCAGTTACTATGGGGCCAGGCCAGCCAAAAACATTCAGTACTTC
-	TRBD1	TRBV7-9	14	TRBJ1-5	CASSTGQGGQPQHF	TGTGCCAGCAGCACCGGACAGGGGGGTCAGCCCCAGCATTTT
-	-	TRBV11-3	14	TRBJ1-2	CASSLATGTYGYTF	TGTGCCAGCAGCTTAGCCACAGGGACCTATGGCTACACCTTC
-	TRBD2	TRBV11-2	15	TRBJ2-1	CASSLTSGGGQEQFF	TGTGCCAGCAGCTTAACTAGCGGGGGGGGACAAGAGCAGTTCTTC
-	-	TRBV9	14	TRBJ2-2	CASSAGLRTGELFF	TGTGCCAGCAGCGCAGGGTTACGAACCGGGGAGCTGTTTTTT
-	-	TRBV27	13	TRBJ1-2	CASSFSQGRGYTF	TGTGCCAGCAGTTTTTCCCAGGGTAGAGGCTACACCTTC
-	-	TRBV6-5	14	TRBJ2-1	CASSYEGYHNEQFF	TGTGCCAGCAGTTACGAGGGATACCACAATGAGCAGTTCTTC
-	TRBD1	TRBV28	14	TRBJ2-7	CASSSGQASGEQYF	TGTGCCAGCAGTTCTGGACAGGCTTCGGGAGAGCAGTACTTC
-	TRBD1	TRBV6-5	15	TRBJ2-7	CASSLRTGSSYEQYF	TGTGCCAGCAGTCTGAGGACAGGGAGCTCCTACGAGCAGTACTTC
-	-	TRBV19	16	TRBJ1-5	CASSIMGDNSNQPQHF	TGTGCCAGTAGTATTATGGGGGACAATAGCAATCAGCCCCAGCATTTT
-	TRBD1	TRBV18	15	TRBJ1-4	CASRTGGSTNEKLFF	TGTGCCAGCAGGACAGGAGGTTCAACTAATGAAAAACTGTTTTTT
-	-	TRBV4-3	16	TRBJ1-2	CASSQRDSGLNYGYTF	TGCGCCAGCAGCCAACGTGACAGTGGGTTGAACTATGGCTACACCTTC
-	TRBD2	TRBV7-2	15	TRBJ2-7	CASSLLAGTLLEQYF	TGTGCCAGCAGCTTACTAGCGGGTACCCTACTCGAGCAGTACTTC
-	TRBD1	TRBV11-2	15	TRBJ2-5	CASSLDGRGKETQYF	TGTGCCAGCAGCTTAGACGGCAGGGGGAAAGAGACCCAGTACTTC
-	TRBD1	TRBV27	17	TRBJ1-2	CASSLSGGTGTSYGYTF	TGTGCCAGCAGTTTATCGGGGGGGACAGGGACTAGCTATGGCTACACCTTC
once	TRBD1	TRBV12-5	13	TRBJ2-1	CASDPGQHNEQFF	TGTGCTAGTGATCCGGGACAGCACAATGAGCAGTTCTTC
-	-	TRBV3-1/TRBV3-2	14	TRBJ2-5	CASSRGTAQETQYF	TGTGCCAGCAGCCGCGGGACCGCACAAGAGACCCAGTACTTC
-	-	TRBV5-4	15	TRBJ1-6	CASSLAGSYNSPLHF	TGTGCCAGCAGCTTGGCGGGTTCCTATAATTCACCCCTCCACTTT
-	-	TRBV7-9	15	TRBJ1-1	CASSLAGGSGNGAFF	TGTGCCAGCAGCTTAGCGGGGGGTAGTGGGAATGGAGCTTTCTTT
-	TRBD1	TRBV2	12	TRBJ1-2	CASGTGAYGYTF	TGTGCCAGTGGGACAGGGGCTTATGGCTACACCTTC
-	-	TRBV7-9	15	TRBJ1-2	CASSLGAVLNYGYTF	TGTGCCAGCAGCTTAGGGGCTGTTCTCAACTATGGCTACACCTTC
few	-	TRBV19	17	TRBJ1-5	CASSTPPERGGNQPQHF	TGTGCCAGTAGTACGCCCCCCGAAAGGGGTGGCAATCAGCCCCAGCATTTT
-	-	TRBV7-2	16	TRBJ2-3	CASSLVAGSQGDTQYF	TGTGCCAGCAGCTTAGTGGCAGGTTCCCAAGGAGATACGCAGTATTTT
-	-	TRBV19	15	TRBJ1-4	CASSIAGAPGVELFF	TGTGCCAGTAGTATTGCAGGTGCTCCCGGGGTGGAACTGTTTTTT
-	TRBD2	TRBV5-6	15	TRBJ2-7	CASSPDSGRAYEQYF	TGTGCCAGCAGCCCCGATAGCGGGAGGGCATACGAGCAGTACTTC
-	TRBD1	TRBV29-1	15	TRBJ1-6	CSARQGESYNSPLHF	TGCAGCGCCCGACAGGGAGAGTCCTATAATTCACCCCTCCACTTT
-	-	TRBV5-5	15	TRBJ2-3	CASSFRGIITDTQYF	TGTGCCAGCAGCTTTAGAGGGATCATCACAGATACGCAGTATTTT
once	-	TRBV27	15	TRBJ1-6	CASSILGTGDSPLHF	TGTGCCAGCTCAATACTCGGGACGGGGGATTCACCCCTCCACTTT
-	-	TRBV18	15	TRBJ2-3	CASSPIIRSMDTQYF	TGTGCCAGCTCGCCAATTATACGCAGTATGGATACGCAGTATTTT
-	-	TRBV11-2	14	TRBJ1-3	CASSLTSWGNTIYF	TGTGCCAGCAGCCTCACATCTTGGGGAAACACCATATATTTT